The rows below give T cell receptor beta chains drawn from one sample of a study of radiation and T cells in renal cell carcinoma. Sequencing was performed with immunoSEQ multiplex PCR; in TCRdb, only in-frame clones are kept and a portion is missing. The sample lists around 180,000 clones, about 87% occurring once. This specimen was blood, taken from a patient whose treatment included radiotherapy and nephrectomy. The receptors were gathered from a woman aged 45-65 years with renal cell carcinoma. CDR3s include the opening cysteine and the closing phenylalanine or tryptophan. Each record gives: clone size, D gene, J gene, V gene, CDR3 protein, CDR3 DNA. D genes are given only for firm matches. A clone size is listed for some rows: how often the clone was seen (once, few, many), or a class if it is expanded.

abundance: NA
d_gene: NA
j_gene: TRBJ2-2
v_gene: TRBV6-4
CDR3aa: CASSVEGAGELFF
CDR3nt: TGTGCCAGCAGTGTCGAGGGAGCCGGGGAGCTGTTTTTT

abundance: once
d_gene: TRBD1
j_gene: TRBJ1-1
v_gene: TRBV5-5
CDR3aa: CASRPTGVNTEAFF
CDR3nt: TGTGCCAGCAGGCCGACAGGGGTGAACACTGAAGCTTTCTTT

abundance: NA
d_gene: TRBD2
j_gene: TRBJ2-1
v_gene: TRBV6-1
CDR3aa: CASSPTSGGYNEQFF
CDR3nt: TGTGCCAGCAGCCCGACTAGCGGGGGTTACAATGAGCAGTTCTTC

abundance: NA
d_gene: NA
j_gene: TRBJ2-2
v_gene: TRBV6-5
CDR3aa: CASSYGSVTGELFF
CDR3nt: TGTGCCAGCAGTTACGGCTCGGTAACCGGGGAGCTGTTTTTT

abundance: NA
d_gene: NA
j_gene: TRBJ1-6
v_gene: TRBV5-1
CDR3aa: CASSLGGRENSPLHF
CDR3nt: TGCGCCAGCAGCTTGGGAGGGAGGGAAAATTCACCCCTCCACTTT

abundance: NA
d_gene: NA
j_gene: TRBJ1-4
v_gene: TRBV30
CDR3aa: CAWSVELNEKLFF
CDR3nt: TGTGCCTGGAGTGTAGAGTTAAATGAAAAACTGTTTTTT

abundance: NA
d_gene: NA
j_gene: TRBJ2-5
v_gene: TRBV11-2
CDR3aa: CASSLRAVTRNQETQYF
CDR3nt: TGTGCCAGCAGCTTAAGGGCCGTGACTAGAAATCAAGAGACCCAGTACTTC

abundance: NA
d_gene: NA
j_gene: TRBJ1-5
v_gene: TRBV6-5
CDR3aa: CASSYSGGYQPQHF
CDR3nt: TGTGCCAGCAGTTACTCGGGGGGCTATCAGCCCCAGCATTTT

abundance: NA
d_gene: NA
j_gene: TRBJ1-5
v_gene: TRBV28
CDR3aa: CASSLAGAGHQPQHF
CDR3nt: TGTGCCAGCAGTTTAGCAGGGGCTGGTCACCAGCCCCAGCATTTT

abundance: NA
d_gene: NA
j_gene: TRBJ2-7
v_gene: TRBV5-5
CDR3aa: CASSLRNPMVPGFEQYF
CDR3nt: TGTGCCAGCAGCTTGCGCAACCCGATGGTACCCGGCTTTGAGCAGTACTTC

abundance: NA
d_gene: TRBD1
j_gene: TRBJ1-1
v_gene: TRBV2
CDR3aa: CASSTDRGREAFF
CDR3nt: TGTGCCAGCAGTACTGACAGGGGAAGGGAAGCTTTCTTT

abundance: few
d_gene: NA
j_gene: TRBJ1-1
v_gene: TRBV6-1
CDR3aa: CASRGDRWNTEAFF
CDR3nt: TGTGCCAGCAGGGGAGACAGGTGGAACACTGAAGCTTTCTTT

abundance: NA
d_gene: NA
j_gene: TRBJ1-4
v_gene: TRBV5-1
CDR3aa: CASSLAGTSIEKLFF
CDR3nt: TGCGCCAGCAGCTTGGCCGGGACATCGATTGAAAAACTGTTTTTT

abundance: NA
d_gene: NA
j_gene: TRBJ1-2
v_gene: TRBV5-8
CDR3aa: CASSLLDYGYTF
CDR3nt: TGTGCCAGCAGCTTATTAGACTATGGCTACACCTTC

abundance: NA
d_gene: NA
j_gene: TRBJ1-2
v_gene: TRBV30
CDR3aa: CAWRDIRANYGYTF
CDR3nt: TGTGCCTGGAGGGACATTCGAGCTAACTATGGCTACACCTTC

abundance: NA
d_gene: NA
j_gene: TRBJ2-5
v_gene: TRBV5-5
CDR3aa: CASSLGQTQETQYF
CDR3nt: TGTGCCAGCAGCTTGGGACAGACGCAAGAGACCCAGTACTTC

abundance: NA
d_gene: TRBD1
j_gene: TRBJ2-2
v_gene: TRBV6-1
CDR3aa: CASSVGQGASGELFF
CDR3nt: TGTGCCAGCAGTGTGGGACAGGGGGCGTCCGGGGAGCTGTTTTTT

abundance: NA
d_gene: NA
j_gene: TRBJ1-1
v_gene: TRBV30
CDR3aa: CAWSTREETTEAFF
CDR3nt: TGTGCCTGGAGTACAAGGGAGGAAACAACTGAAGCTTTCTTT

abundance: NA
d_gene: NA
j_gene: TRBJ2-3
v_gene: TRBV19
CDR3aa: CASSIRNTQYF
CDR3nt: TGTGCCAGTAGTATACGGAATACGCAGTATTTT

abundance: few
d_gene: NA
j_gene: TRBJ2-3
v_gene: TRBV9
CDR3aa: CASSVGPDTDTQYF
CDR3nt: TGTGCCAGCAGCGTAGGGCCCGACACAGATACGCAGTATTTT

abundance: NA
d_gene: NA
j_gene: TRBJ1-2
v_gene: TRBV10-3
CDR3aa: CAISDTPGETYGYTF
CDR3nt: TGTGCCATCAGCGATACTCCGGGAGAAACCTATGGCTACACCTTC

abundance: NA
d_gene: NA
j_gene: TRBJ2-5
v_gene: TRBV5-5
CDR3aa: CASSTGTETQYF
CDR3nt: TGTGCCAGCAGCACCGGCACAGAGACCCAGTACTTC

abundance: NA
d_gene: TRBD1
j_gene: TRBJ1-2
v_gene: TRBV5-1
CDR3aa: CASSSPEDRGLGYTF
CDR3nt: TGCGCCAGCAGCTCCCCAGAAGACAGGGGGCTTGGCTACACCTTC

abundance: NA
d_gene: NA
j_gene: TRBJ1-3
v_gene: TRBV5-4
CDR3aa: CASSSMGGRSGNTIYF
CDR3nt: TGTGCCAGCAGCTCCATGGGAGGTCGCTCTGGAAACACCATATATTTT

abundance: once
d_gene: TRBD2
j_gene: TRBJ2-1
v_gene: TRBV5-4
CDR3aa: CASSRASGGFDEQFF
CDR3nt: TGTGCCAGCAGTAGGGCTAGCGGGGGCTTCGATGAGCAGTTCTTC

abundance: NA
d_gene: NA
j_gene: TRBJ2-5
v_gene: TRBV5-8
CDR3aa: CASSLDPGGWETQYF
CDR3nt: TGTGCCAGCAGCTTGGATCCGGGGGGCTGGGAGACCCAGTACTTC

abundance: NA
d_gene: NA
j_gene: TRBJ2-7
v_gene: TRBV7-6
CDR3aa: CASSSTQGTSGEQYF
CDR3nt: TGTGCCAGCAGCTCAACACAGGGTACCTCGGGGGAGCAGTACTTC

abundance: NA
d_gene: TRBD2
j_gene: TRBJ2-3
v_gene: TRBV6-5
CDR3aa: CASSYRASGDTQYF
CDR3nt: TGTGCCAGCAGTTACAGGGCTAGCGGAGATACGCAGTATTTT

abundance: NA
d_gene: NA
j_gene: TRBJ1-4
v_gene: TRBV9
CDR3aa: CASSDFTEKLFF
CDR3nt: TGTGCCAGCAGCGACTTCACTGAAAAACTGTTTTTT

abundance: NA
d_gene: NA
j_gene: TRBJ1-4
v_gene: TRBV9
CDR3aa: CASSGHSLPNEKLFF
CDR3nt: TGTGCCAGCAGCGGCCACAGCCTCCCTAATGAAAAACTGTTTTTT

abundance: NA
d_gene: TRBD1
j_gene: TRBJ2-3
v_gene: TRBV25-1
CDR3aa: CASSAIQGAFSSTDTQYF
CDR3nt: TGTGCCAGCAGTGCTATACAGGGGGCGTTTTCTAGCACAGATACGCAGTATTTT

abundance: NA
d_gene: TRBD1
j_gene: TRBJ2-2
v_gene: TRBV5-1
CDR3aa: CASSLGQTGLNTGELFF
CDR3nt: TGCGCCAGCAGCTTGGGTCAGACAGGGCTGAACACCGGGGAGCTGTTTTTT

abundance: NA
d_gene: NA
j_gene: TRBJ2-3
v_gene: TRBV5-4
CDR3aa: CAARRAETSTDTQYF
CDR3nt: TGTGCGGCACGGAGGGCGGAGACTAGCACAGATACGCAGTATTTT

abundance: NA
d_gene: NA
j_gene: TRBJ2-7
v_gene: TRBV5-1
CDR3aa: CASSLVPGRGFWNEQYF
CDR3nt: TGCGCCAGCAGCTTGGTGCCGGGTAGGGGGTTTTGGAACGAGCAGTACTTC

abundance: NA
d_gene: NA
j_gene: TRBJ2-3
v_gene: TRBV21-1
CDR3aa: CASSNGEVTDTQYF
CDR3nt: TGTGCCAGCAGCAATGGGGAAGTAACAGATACGCAGTATTTT

abundance: NA
d_gene: NA
j_gene: TRBJ1-2
v_gene: TRBV6-5
CDR3aa: CASRGGAGYGYTF
CDR3nt: TGTGCCAGCAGAGGGGGGGCAGGCTATGGCTACACCTTC

abundance: few
d_gene: NA
j_gene: TRBJ2-7
v_gene: TRBV6-5
CDR3aa: CASSFRDWPYEQYF
CDR3nt: TGTGCCAGCAGCTTCCGGGACTGGCCCTACGAGCAGTACTTC

abundance: NA
d_gene: TRBD2
j_gene: TRBJ2-5
v_gene: TRBV5-1
CDR3aa: CASSGLAGGRETQYF
CDR3nt: TGCGCCAGCAGCGGATTAGCGGGGGGTAGGGAGACCCAGTACTTC

abundance: NA
d_gene: NA
j_gene: TRBJ1-4
v_gene: TRBV20-1
CDR3aa: CSARDDSLGIF
CDR3nt: TGCAGTGCTAGAGACGACAGCCTGGGTATTTTT

abundance: NA
d_gene: NA
j_gene: TRBJ2-5
v_gene: TRBV7-6
CDR3aa: CASSLMAVQETQYF
CDR3nt: TGTGCCAGCAGCTTGATGGCGGTGCAAGAGACCCAGTACTTC

abundance: NA
d_gene: NA
j_gene: TRBJ1-2
v_gene: TRBV5-1
CDR3aa: CASSLDPSYGYTF
CDR3nt: TGCGCCAGCAGCTTGGACCCCAGCTATGGCTACACCTTC

abundance: NA
d_gene: NA
j_gene: TRBJ1-4
v_gene: TRBV1
CDR3aa: CTSSQVRQGGGEKLFF
CDR3nt: TGCACCAGCAGCCAAGTCCGACAGGGGGGTGGTGAAAAACTGTTTTTT

abundance: once
d_gene: TRBD1
j_gene: TRBJ2-1
v_gene: TRBV7-7
CDR3aa: CASSRDREGEQFF
CDR3nt: TGTGCTAGCAGTCGGGACAGGGAAGGTGAGCAGTTCTTC

abundance: NA
d_gene: NA
j_gene: TRBJ1-2
v_gene: TRBV5-6
CDR3aa: CASSLPLRHGYTF
CDR3nt: TGTGCCAGCAGCTTACCTCTCAGGCATGGCTACACCTTC

abundance: NA
d_gene: TRBD2
j_gene: TRBJ2-3
v_gene: TRBV15
CDR3aa: CATSRGGGESTDTQYF
CDR3nt: TGTGCCACCAGCCGGGGCGGGGGAGAGAGCACAGATACGCAGTATTTT